Below are 16 T cell receptor beta chains sequenced from a single sample in a study of response to subunit inactivated influenza vaccine. TCRdb analysed the RT-PCR reads with MiXCR anew, one entry per CDR3 protein. Found here are some 180,000 distinct CDR3 sequences, 7.5% to 10% of them singletons; the top ten hold roughly 10%. The source material was non-naive T cells sorted from PBMCs, sampled on the day of vaccination. The receptors were gathered from a man aged 45-65 years who received an inactivated influenza vaccine.

This clonotype was observed a few times. The chain links TRBV7-6 to TRBJ2-2; D not certain. Germline V lookup: CDR1 SGHVS, CDR2 FNYEAQ. V was trimmed by 4 bases and J by 10 bases, leaving 13 bases between them. The CDR3 contains 13 residues. The CDR3 bases are TGTGCCAGCAGCTCGATGGAACCGGCGGAGCTGTTTTTT. Translated, it gives CASSSMEPAELFF.

This clonotype was seen a handful of times. CDR3 DNA: TGTGCCAGCAGCAGCAGGGGACTTGGCTATAATTCACCCCTCCACTTT. As protein: CASSSRGLGYNSPLHF. This chain uses TRBV7-2 with TRBJ1-6; tentatively, D is TRBD1 (6 bases). The ends were cut back, 5 bases at V and 3 bases at J, with 14 bases in the middle. The CDR3 length is 16 residues. From germline, CDR1 is SGHTA and CDR2 FQGNSA.

The table lists this clonotype with many counts. The chain links TRBV29-1 to TRBJ2-3; 11 bases agree with TRBD2. Trimming took 6 bases from V and 2 from J; bases not matched to a gene: 13. This CDR3 spans 17 amino acids. Germline V gene data show CDR1 as SQVTM and CDR2 as ANQGSEA. The chain's CDR3 is CSVALAGGYRHTDTQYF. The CDR3 DNA reads TGCAGCGTCGCCCTAGCGGGGGGTTACCGACACACAGATACGCAGTATTTT.

In its sample, this clonotype ranks as medium-sized (0.01 to 0.1%). This chain uses TRBV12-3 or TRBV12-4 with TRBJ2-2; possible D gene TRBD2, 5 bases. Trimming pared 10 bases from V and 5 bases from J, leaving 11 bases between. CDR3 size: 12 residues. The DNA of the CDR3 is TGTGCCACTCGGGGTTTAACCGGGGAGCTGTTTTTT. This gives the protein CATRGLTGELFF.

This clonotype was picked up many times. The chain links TRBV12-3 or TRBV12-4 to TRBJ1-5, with D maybe TRBD1 (6 bases). Trimming took off 6 bases at V and 0 bases at J, with 15 bases between the two ends. CDR3 length: 16 residues. CDR3 amino acids: CASSLGTRFSNQPQHF. The CDR3 bases are TGTGCCAGCAGCCTCGGGACACGTTTTAGCAATCAGCCCCAGCATTTT.

This rearrangement joins TRBV4-3 to TRBJ2-1; 7 nucleotides match TRBD2. Looked up from germline, CDR1 is LGHNA and CDR2 is YSLEER. The V and J ends lost 0 bases and 2 bases, in that order; junction bases with no gene match: 7. The CDR3 is 17 residues long. CDR3 sequence: CASSQDLLADTYNEQFF. For the CDR3, the DNA is TGCGCCAGCAGCCAAGATCTCCTAGCGGATACCTACAATGAGCAGTTCTTC.

The chain carries TRBV12-3 or TRBV12-4 and TRBJ2-3, with 7 bases identical to TRBD1. This CDR3 has 17 amino acids. Unmatched junction bases numbered 19, after V lost 3 bases and J lost 10 bases. CDR3 nucleotides: TGTGCCAGCAGTTTGGGAAGGGGGCATTTAGAACAGGGACCGCAGTATTTT. Amino acid sequence: CASSLGRGHLEQGPQYF.

This clonotype was observed many times. V gene TRBV4-3 combines with J gene TRBJ2-1, with TRBD2 matching 15 bases. The V gene's germline CDR1 is LGHNA and CDR2 YSLEER. V was pared by 4 bases and J by 9 bases, with 7 bases of the junction left unmatched. The CDR3 is 16 amino acids. This chain's CDR3 is CASSLGLAGGNGEQFF. DNA of the CDR3: TGCGCCAGCAGCCTAGGACTAGCGGGAGGGAATGGTGAGCAGTTCTTC.

This clonotype was found many times. The chain recombines TRBV7-8 with TRBJ2-1, with TRBD2 identical over 7 bases. Germline assignment: CDR1 SGHVS and CDR2 FQNEAQ. The V and J ends lost 4 bases and 12 bases, in that order; junction bases with no gene match: 6. There are 12 residues in the CDR3. The CDR3 DNA reads TGTGCCAGCAGCTCTAGTACGGGGGGGCAGTTCTTC. Protein product: CASSSSTGGQFF.

This clonotype occurred a few times. The rearrangement joins TRBV11-2 to TRBJ2-5, with 8 nucleotides matching TRBD2. The germline CDR1 and CDR2 sequences are SGHAT and FQNNGV. The trim removed 4 bases at V and 1 base at J, leaving 5 bases unmatched. The CDR3 spans 15 residues. The CDR3 loop reads CASSSAGGFQETQYF. The CDR3 DNA sequence: TGTGCCAGCAGCTCTGCGGGGGGCTTCCAAGAGACCCAGTACTTC.

This clonotype was seen only once. The chain recombines TRBV5-1 with TRBJ2-5; no definite D call. Germline V gives CDR1 SGHRS, CDR2 YFSETQ. This CDR3 spans 13 amino acids. Trimming cost V 4 bases and J 4 bases, with 11 bases left between them. The CDR3 protein is CASSVPGLETQYF. The CDR3 coding sequence is TGCGCCAGCAGCGTACCGGGCTTAGAGACCCAGTACTTC.

This clonotype was counted between two and nine times. This chain links TRBV12-3 or TRBV12-4 with TRBJ2-1; 14 nucleotides agree with TRBD2. The junction had 9 bases not matched to a gene; V was cut back by 7 bases and J by 10 bases. CDR3 length: 15 residues. The CDR3 DNA reads TGTGCCAGCAAAACAGGGACTAGCGGGAGCGGCGAGCAGTTCTTC. Translation gives CASKTGTSGSGEQFF.

The chain combines TRBV20-1 with TRBJ2-5, with D maybe TRBD2 (6 bases). The CDR3 contains 16 residues. Germline values: CDR1 DFQATT, CDR2 SNEGSKA (reference sequence). V lost 0 bases and J lost 5, with 19 bases in between. The CDR3 loop is CSARDSLSGVWETQYF. The CDR3 coding sequence is TGCAGTGCTAGAGACTCCTTATCGGGGGTTTGGGAGACCCAGTACTTC.

The V gene is TRBV20-1, the J gene TRBJ2-3, with D unresolved. V dropped 0 bases and J dropped 2 bases, with 6 bases sitting between them. Per the germline V gene, CDR1 is DFQATT and CDR2 is SNEGSKA (reference sequence). The CDR3 consists of 13 residues. In nucleotides, the CDR3 is TGCAGTGCTAGAGATTTCCTCACAGATACGCAGTATTTT. Residues: CSARDFLTDTQYF.

The sample holds many counts of this clonotype. The chain links TRBV5-6 to TRBJ1-2; D is perhaps TRBD1 (6 bases). V lost 4 bases and J lost 8, with 21 bases in between. CDR3 length: 15 residues. Germline V CDR1 and CDR2: SGHDT, YYEEEE. The CDR3 is CASSAIGGGLGGYTF. The CDR3 DNA follows: TGTGCCAGCAGCGCGATAGGTGGGGGGCTCGGCGGCTACACCTTC. The full variable domain, its missing parts supplied by reference TRBV5-6 and TRBJ1-2, is DAGVTQSPTHLIKTRGQQVTLRCSPKSGHDTVSWYQQALGQGPQFIFQYYEEEERQRGNFPDRFSGHQFPNYSSELNVNALLLGDSALYLCASSAIGGGLGGYTFGSGTRLTVV.

The V gene is TRBV9, the J gene TRBJ1-3, with unresolved D. This CDR3 is built from 16 residues. Between the trimmed V and J ends, which lost 0 bases and 0 bases, there was a span of 10 bases. Germline-derived CDR1 and CDR2 are SGDLS and YYNGEE. The CDR3 loop reads CASSVDRQRSGNTIYF. The CDR3 nucleotides are TGTGCCAGCAGCGTAGACCGCCAGCGCTCTGGAAACACCATATATTTT.